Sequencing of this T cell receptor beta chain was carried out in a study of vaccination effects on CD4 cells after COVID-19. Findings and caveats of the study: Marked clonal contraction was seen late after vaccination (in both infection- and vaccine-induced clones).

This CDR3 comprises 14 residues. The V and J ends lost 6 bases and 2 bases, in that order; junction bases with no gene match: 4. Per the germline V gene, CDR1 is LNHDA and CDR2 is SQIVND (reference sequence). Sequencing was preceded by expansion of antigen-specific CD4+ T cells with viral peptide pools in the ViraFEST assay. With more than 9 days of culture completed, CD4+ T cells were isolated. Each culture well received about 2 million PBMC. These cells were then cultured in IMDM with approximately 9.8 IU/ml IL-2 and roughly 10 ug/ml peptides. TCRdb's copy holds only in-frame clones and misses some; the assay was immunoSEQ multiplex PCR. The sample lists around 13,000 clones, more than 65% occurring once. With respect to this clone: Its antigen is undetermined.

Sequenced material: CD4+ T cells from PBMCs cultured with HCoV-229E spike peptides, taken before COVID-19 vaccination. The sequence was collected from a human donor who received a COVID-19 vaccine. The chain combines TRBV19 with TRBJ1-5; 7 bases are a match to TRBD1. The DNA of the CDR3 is TGTGCCAGTAGGGCAGGACAGGGCAATCAGCCCCAGCATTTT. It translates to CASRAGQGNQPQHF.